This TCR beta chain stems from a study of monozygotic twins with inflammatory bowel disease. From its re-call of the 5' RACE reads, TCRdb lists each CDR3 protein once, without DNA. The table for this sample gives 200,000 to 250,000 distinct CDR3 sequences. Germline V CDR1 and CDR2: MNHNS, SASEGT. There are 14 residues in the CDR3. This sequence was found in a human donor with ulcerative colitis or Crohn's disease, or a healthy co-twin of an affected twin (not recorded which). This chain connects TRBV6-1 to TRBJ1-5; TCRdb's D gene call, TRBD1, goes unchecked for lack of DNA. The sequencing sample was made of blood. CDR3 in amino acids: CASKTDRGNQPQHF.